The source of this T cell receptor beta chain is a study of T-cell reconstitution after alpha-beta-depleted transplantation in children. Germline V gives CDR1 DFQATT, CDR2 SNEGSKA (reference sequence). Trimming removed 7 bases from V and 6 bases from J, with 11 bases in between. The CDR3 contains 11 residues. Unique molecular identifiers were used in preparing the TCRbeta library. TCRdb re-called the PCR reads with MiXCR, one entry per CDR3 protein. The sample carries about 610,000 distinct CDR3 sequences, roughly a tenth recorded once. The chain recombines TRBV20-1 with TRBJ2-3; the D is unclear. The input for sequencing was PBMCs from the stem cell graft donor, taken from the stem cell graft. The receptor was derived from a human donor who donated a stem cell graft to a child with acute myeloid leukemia. The CDR3 region is CSVSRLDTQYF. In DNA form, the CDR3 reads TGCAGTGTCAGTAGGTTGGATACGCAGTATTTT.